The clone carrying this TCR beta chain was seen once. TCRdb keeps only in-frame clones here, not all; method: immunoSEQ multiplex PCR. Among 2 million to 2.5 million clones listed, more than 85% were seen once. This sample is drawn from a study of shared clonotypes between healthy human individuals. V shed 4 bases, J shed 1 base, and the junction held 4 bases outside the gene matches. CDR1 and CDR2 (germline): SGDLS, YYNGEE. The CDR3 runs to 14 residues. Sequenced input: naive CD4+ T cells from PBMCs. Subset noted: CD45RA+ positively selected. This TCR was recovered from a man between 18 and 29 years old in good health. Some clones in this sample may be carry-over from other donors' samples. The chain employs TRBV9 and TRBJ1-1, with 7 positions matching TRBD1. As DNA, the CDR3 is TGTGCCAGCAGCCCTCGACAGGGGAACACTGAAGCTTTCTTT. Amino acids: CASSPRQGNTEAFF.